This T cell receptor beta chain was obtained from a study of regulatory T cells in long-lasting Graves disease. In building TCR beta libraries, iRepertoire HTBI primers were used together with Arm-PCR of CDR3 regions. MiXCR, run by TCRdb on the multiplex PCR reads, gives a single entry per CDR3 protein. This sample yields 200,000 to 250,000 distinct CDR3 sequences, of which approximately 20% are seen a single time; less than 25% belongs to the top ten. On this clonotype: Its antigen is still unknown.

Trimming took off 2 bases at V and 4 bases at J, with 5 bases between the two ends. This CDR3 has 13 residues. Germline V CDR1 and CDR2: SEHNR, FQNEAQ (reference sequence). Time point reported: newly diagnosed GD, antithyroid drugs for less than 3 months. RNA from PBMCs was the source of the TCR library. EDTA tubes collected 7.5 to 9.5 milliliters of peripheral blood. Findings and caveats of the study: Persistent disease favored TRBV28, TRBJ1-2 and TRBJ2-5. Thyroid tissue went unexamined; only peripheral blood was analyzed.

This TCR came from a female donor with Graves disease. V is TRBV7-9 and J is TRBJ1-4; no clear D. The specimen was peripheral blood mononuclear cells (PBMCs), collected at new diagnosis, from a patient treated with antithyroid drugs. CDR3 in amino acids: CASSLSLNEKLFF. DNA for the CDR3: TGTGCCAGCAGCTTATCCCTTAATGAAAAACTGTTTTTT.